One sample yielded the 28 T cell receptor beta chains listed below, sequenced in a study of CD8 T cells in ankylosing spondylitis. The study, taken as a whole, reports: Typical of ankylosing spondylitis blood, it appeared, was a TCR beta motif of fewer than ten highly homologous variants.

The antigens for these receptors are not known. MiXCR, applied by TCRdb to the 5' RACE reads, yields one record per CDR3 protein. Here the sample spans 330,000 or so distinct CDR3 sequences, 7.5% to 9% being singletons. The sequenced material came from blood, either unsorted or a sorted T cell fraction (not recorded which). Receptor source: a male donor with ankylosing spondylitis.

The CDR3 nucleotides read TGCAGTGCTAGAGAGATGAACACTGAAGCTTTCTTT. Protein sequence: CSAREMNTEAFF. V gene TRBV20-1 combines with J gene TRBJ1-1; D remains ambiguous. The V end lost 0 bases, the J end lost 0 bases, and 2 bases lay between the germline ends. This CDR3 has 12 residues. CDR1 DFQATT and CDR2 SNEGSKA come from the germline V gene (reference sequence).

The sample holds many counts of this clonotype. This rearrangement joins TRBV20-1 to TRBJ1-6, with D perhaps matching TRBD1 (5 bases). V was shortened by 0 bases and J by 7 bases, with 13 bases between the two germline ends. The CDR3 is 15 amino acids. CDR1 is DFQATT, CDR2 SNEGSKA, per germline (reference sequence). In nucleotides, the CDR3 is TGCAGTGCTAGAGAGTACGACAGAGCAAATTCACCCCTCCACTTT. This codes for CSAREYDRANSPLHF.

V usage is TRBV12-3 or TRBV12-4 and J usage is TRBJ2-3, with unresolved D. The germline V and J ends were trimmed by 5 bases and 8 bases, with 11 bases remaining between them. This CDR3 comprises 12 residues. CDR3 coding DNA: TGTGCCAGCAGTCCCGTGTTCAGTACGCAGTATTTT. Its protein is CASSPVFSTQYF.

The chain uses TRBV13 and TRBJ2-5; the D is unclear. Germline loops: CDR1 PRHDT, CDR2 FYEKMQ (reference sequence). This CDR3 is 13 amino acids long. V shed 3 bases and J shed 7 bases, with 12 bases lying between them. DNA of the CDR3: TGTGCCAGCAGCTTTCTCGAAGAGGCGACCCAGTACTTC. It yields the protein CASSFLEEATQYF.

This clonotype showed up just a few times. This chain connects TRBV6-1 to TRBJ2-7, with 10 nucleotides matching TRBD2. J lost 3 bases, V lost 9 bases, and 14 bases had no gene match. The V gene's germline CDR1 is MNHNS and CDR2 SASEGT. The CDR3 sequence is 16 residues long. The CDR3 DNA reads as TGTGCCAGTTTTTCTCCGGGGGCTAGCGGGAGCTACGAGCAGTACTTC. Translated, it gives CASFSPGASGSYEQYF.

This clonotype was seen more than once but under ten times. The chain recombines TRBV5-5 with TRBJ2-5; maybe TRBD1 (5 bases). Trimming cost V 2 bases and J 5 bases, with 10 bases left between them. Germline loops: CDR1 SGHKS, CDR2 YYEKEE (reference sequence). This CDR3 contains 13 residues. The CDR3 DNA follows: TGTGCCAGCAGCTTCCAAGGGGTCGAGACCCAGTACTTC. Residues: CASSFQGVETQYF. Full variable domain (rest looked up from reference TRBV5-5 and TRBJ2-5): DAGVTQSPTHLIKTRGQQVTLRCSPISGHKSVSWYQQVLGQGPQFIFQYYEKEERGRGNFPDRFSARQFPNYSSELNVNALLLGDSALYLCASSFQGVETQYFGPGTRLLVL.

The chain joins TRBV27 to TRBJ2-1, with TRBD2 identical over 12 bases. Germline CDR1 and CDR2: MNHEY and SMNVEV (reference sequence). Trimming removed 4 bases from V and 5 bases from J; junction bases left unmatched: 6. The CDR3 contains 16 residues. The CDR3 coding sequence is TGTGCCAGCAGTTCAGGGACTAGCGGGCGTCACAATGAGCAGTTCTTC. This sequence encodes CASSSGTSGRHNEQFF.

The chain joins TRBV6-1 to TRBJ2-3; 9 bases map to TRBD2. V shed 6 bases and J 5 bases; nucleotides not matched to a gene: 21. Germline CDR1 is MNHNS and CDR2 is SASEGT. The CDR3 runs 19 residues. CDR3 loop: CASSALAGKTQRGKDTQYF. CDR3 nucleotides: TGTGCCAGCAGCGCACTAGCGGGCAAAACTCAAAGGGGGAAAGATACGCAGTATTTT.

This clonotype was recorded a few times. J is TRBJ1-2 and V is TRBV12-3 or TRBV12-4; D is uncertain. V was clipped by 6 bases and J by 6 bases, with 14 bases between them. This CDR3 is 13 amino acids long. CDR3 in DNA: TGTGCCAGCAGCCCCGGACGGAGAAATGGCTACACCTTC. Its protein product is CASSPGRRNGYTF.

This clonotype was counted between two and nine times. V gene TRBV5-8 combines with J gene TRBJ2-3; 9 bases are a match to TRBD2. Trimming at V came to 0 bases and at J to 3 bases, leaving 8 bases not matched to a gene. Looked up from germline, CDR1 is SGHTS and CDR2 is YDEGEE. CDR3 size: 17 residues. The CDR3 DNA sequence: TGTGCCAGCAGCTTGGGGATAGCGGGAGTTAGAACAGATACGCAGTATTTT. Translation: CASSLGIAGVRTDTQYF.

The chain has TRBV28 and TRBJ2-7; tentatively, D is TRBD1 or TRBD2 (5 bases each). V was cut by 6 bases and J by 4 bases, with 16 bases left in between. Germline CDR1 MDHEN, CDR2 SYDVKM. This CDR3 is built from 14 residues. CDR3 DNA sequence: TGTGCCAGCAGAAAATCCGGGACGGCTTACGAGCAGTACTTC. It codes for CASRKSGTAYEQYF.

This clonotype was detected only a few times. V and J are TRBV18 and TRBJ2-1; TRBD2 agrees at 10 bases. This CDR3 has 20 residues. Trimming at V came to 0 bases and at J to 0 bases, leaving 11 bases not matched to a gene. Per germline, CDR1 KGHSH and CDR2 LQKENI. The CDR3 sequence is CASSPPRGPRTSGSYNEQFF. The CDR3 DNA follows: TGTGCCAGCTCACCACCGAGGGGCCCTAGGACTAGCGGCTCCTACAATGAGCAGTTCTTC.

This clonotype was found a few times. The chain is built from TRBV29-1 and TRBJ2-3; 9 bases fit TRBD2. In germline, CDR1 is SQVTM, CDR2 ANQGSEA. The ends lost 0 bases at V and 1 base at J; junction bases unmatched: 2. The CDR3 has 15 residues. CDR3 nucleotide sequence: TGCAGCGTTGAAGATCGGACTAGCGGCACAGATACGCAGTATTTT. It specifies CSVEDRTSGTDTQYF.

This clonotype was detected ten times or more. The rearrangement uses TRBV7-9 and TRBJ2-7; 7 bases fit TRBD1. The CDR3 covers 14 residues. Losses at the gene ends were 5 bases for V and 2 bases for J; bases not matched to a gene: 6. Germline CDR1 and CDR2: SEHNR and FQNEAQ (reference sequence). The CDR3 sequence: CASSPGQETYEQYF. CDR3 DNA: TGTGCCAGCAGCCCAGGACAGGAGACCTACGAGCAGTACTTC.

This clonotype was seen a handful of times. Written as DNA, the CDR3 is TGTGCCAGCATCGATAGGGCCGATCGATCTAATACGCAGTATTTT. This gives the protein CASIDRADRSNTQYF. V usage is TRBV12-3 or TRBV12-4 and J usage is TRBJ2-3; D not certain. Trimming left V 7 bases short and J 7 bases short, with 21 bases between. CDR3 length equals 15 residues.

This clonotype was observed many times. The genes are TRBV4-3 and TRBJ1-1, with 7 bases that match TRBD1. This CDR3 has 14 residues. The V segment lost 3 bases and the J segment 5 bases; nucleotides outside the gene matches: 6. Germline assignment: CDR1 LGHNA and CDR2 YSLEER. CDR3 residues: CASSQYRGGTEAFF. DNA for the CDR3: TGCGCCAGCAGCCAGTACAGGGGAGGAACTGAAGCTTTCTTT.

The V gene is TRBV7-6, the J gene TRBJ2-1; 7 nucleotides agree with TRBD1. Looked up from germline, CDR1 is SGHVS and CDR2 is FNYEAQ. V trimming: 4 bases; J trimming: 5 bases; junction bases outside the gene matches: 2. CDR3 length: 13 residues. This CDR3 is CASSSGGDNEQFF. The CDR3 region has the DNA TGTGCCAGCAGCTCAGGGGGTGACAATGAGCAGTTCTTC.

This clonotype appeared a few times. The CDR3 DNA reads as TGTGCCAGCCATAGGACAGAATCCTACAATGAGCAGTTCTTC. Translation gives CASHRTESYNEQFF. This chain links TRBV7-9 with TRBJ2-1, with a weak D call TRBD1 (6 bases). V dropped 8 bases and J dropped 1 base, with 12 bases sitting between them. CDR3 length: 14 amino acids. Germline V lookup: CDR1 SEHNR, CDR2 FQNEAQ (reference sequence).

At least ten counts were recorded for this clonotype. The chain couples TRBV10-3 to TRBJ1-1; the D gene is possibly TRBD1 (5 bases). Germline V gene sequence: CDR1 ENHRY, CDR2 SYGVKD. Trimming removed 4 bases from V and 0 bases from J, with 24 bases in between. The CDR3 spans 19 residues. CDR3: CAISAGTAEPTFMNTEAFF. The CDR3 DNA reads as TGTGCCATCAGTGCAGGGACGGCGGAGCCCACATTCATGAACACTGAAGCTTTCTTT.

This clonotype showed up just a few times. This rearrangement joins TRBV11-2 to TRBJ2-1; 10 bases match TRBD2. CDR1 and CDR2 (germline): SGHAT, FQNNGV. With 6 bases clipped from V and 3 bases from J, the junction kept 14 bases outside the gene matches. This CDR3 has 18 residues. The CDR3 DNA reads TGTGCCAGCAGGTCCCAACTAGCGGGAAAATATTACTACAATGAGCAGTTCTTC. It encodes CASRSQLAGKYYYNEQFF.

The chain uses TRBV9 and TRBJ2-2; TRBD1 is a possible D gene (7 bases). The CDR3 sequence is 16 residues long. The V gene lost 3 bases and the J gene lost 2 bases, with 14 bases spanning the gap. The V gene's germline CDR1 is SGDLS and CDR2 YYNGEE. This CDR3 reads CASSGRRDSNTGELFF. The DNA for the CDR3 is TGTGCCAGCAGCGGACGGCGGGACAGTAACACCGGGGAGCTGTTTTTT.

This chain links TRBV6-1 with TRBJ2-7, with 7 bases matching TRBD1. The CDR3 sequence is 16 residues long. CDR1 and CDR2 from the germline V gene are MNHNS and SASEGT. The ends lost 3 bases at V and 4 bases at J; junction bases unmatched: 12. CDR3 loop: CASSDTGEGALYEQYF. The CDR3 DNA reads as TGTGCCAGCAGTGACACCGGAGAGGGGGCTTTATACGAGCAGTACTTC.

The V gene is TRBV11-3, the J gene TRBJ1-5; 9 bases agree with TRBD1. V dropped 4 bases and J dropped 5; count of bases not matched to a gene: 6. The CDR3 spans 15 residues. CDR1 SGHNT and CDR2 YENEEA come from the germline V gene. The CDR3 sequence: CASSYRDREDQPQHF. The CDR3 coding sequence is TGTGCCAGCAGCTACCGGGACAGGGAAGATCAGCCCCAGCATTTT. Combining the CDR3 with reference TRBV11-3 and TRBJ1-5 gives the whole variable domain EAGVVQSPRYKIIEKKQPVAFWCNPISGHNTLYWYLQNLGQGPELLIRYENEEAVDDSQLPKDRFSAERLKGVDSTLKIQPAELGDSAVYLCASSYRDREDQPQHFGDGTRLSIL.

Ten or more counts support this clonotype. CDR3 protein: CASSLGGGPNEQFF. The CDR3 bases are TGTGCCAGCAGTTTAGGGGGTGGGCCCAATGAGCAGTTCTTC. The gene calls are TRBV27 and TRBJ2-1; perhaps D is TRBD1 or TRBD2 (5 bases each). Germline V lookup: CDR1 MNHEY, CDR2 SMNVEV (reference sequence). The V end lost 2 bases, the J end lost 6 bases, and 11 bases lay between the germline ends. The length of the CDR3 is 14 residues.

This clonotype was picked up a small number of times. This chain links TRBV14 with TRBJ2-7; 8 positions match TRBD2. CDR3 length: 14 residues. V lost 6 bases to trimming and J lost 3 bases; unmatched junction nucleotides: 7. CDR1 is SGHDN, CDR2 FVKESK, per germline. CDR3 loop: CASRNSGNSYEQYF. The CDR3 bases are TGTGCCAGCAGGAATAGCGGGAATAGCTACGAGCAGTACTTC.

This clonotype was detected ten times or more. V usage is TRBV28 and J usage is TRBJ2-3, with 8 bases that match TRBD1. The germline V gene encodes CDR1 MDHEN and CDR2 SYDVKM. After removal of 0 bases from V and 4 bases from J, the junction contained 9 bases not matched to a gene. The CDR3 sequence is 17 residues long. The CDR3 loop reads CASSLWGGQGAPDTQYF. The CDR3 DNA is TGTGCCAGCAGTTTATGGGGCGGCCAGGGGGCCCCAGATACGCAGTATTTT.

The V and J genes are TRBV10-3 and TRBJ1-6, with unresolved D. Per the germline V gene, CDR1 is ENHRY and CDR2 is SYGVKD. The CDR3 is made up of 16 amino acids. The ends were cut back, 2 bases at V and 0 bases at J, with 8 bases in the middle. The CDR3 here is CAISETESSYNSPLHF. In nucleotides, the CDR3 is TGTGCCATCAGTGAGACTGAGAGCTCCTATAATTCACCCCTCCACTTT.

The CDR3 reads CASSVQGRSGELFF. In nucleotides, the CDR3 is TGTGCCAGCAGCGTACAGGGAAGATCCGGGGAGCTGTTTTTT. The rearrangement joins TRBV9 to TRBJ2-2; TRBD1 might be the D (5 bases). Trimming stripped 1 base from V and 6 bases from J, with 10 bases between. The V gene's germline CDR1 is SGDLS and CDR2 YYNGEE. The CDR3 extends over 14 amino acids.